The next 24 T cell receptor beta chains were all read from a single sample in a study of human T cells and chemical hapten exposure. From the RACE reads, TCRdb called clonotypes with MiXCR, one entry per CDR3 protein. Here the sample spans around 120,000 distinct CDR3 sequences, about an eighth being singletons. Specified time point: patch test 1, 2 weeks after DPC sensitization. Treatment of the sample: therapeutic diphenylcyclopropenone sensitization with weekly scalp DPC. This specimen consisted of whole blood, obtained in connection with sensitization to the hapten diphenylcyclopropenone (DPC). All receptors derive from a man aged 18 to 35 with alopecia areata. Some clones in this sample may be carry-over from other donors' samples.

In this sample, this clonotype turned up a few times. The chain links TRBV3-1 to TRBJ2-5; 14 bases line up with TRBD2. The germline CDR1 and CDR2 sequences are LGHDT and YNNKEL (reference sequence). The CDR3 totals 17 residues. Losses at the gene ends were 2 bases for V and 0 bases for J; bases not matched to a gene: 2. CDR3 protein: CASSQRTSGGNQETQYF. The CDR3 DNA is TGTGCCAGCAGCCAACGGACTAGCGGGGGGAACCAAGAGACCCAGTACTTC.

Only a few counts were recorded for this clonotype. The gene calls are TRBV7-9 and TRBJ1-2; D possibly corresponds to TRBD1 (6 bases). CDR1 is SEHNR and CDR2 is FQNEAQ in the germline V gene (reference sequence). The V and J ends lost 5 bases and 2 bases respectively, with 9 bases between them. The CDR3 loop spans 13 amino acids. The CDR3 here is CASSRDTNYGYTF. The CDR3 DNA reads as TGTGCCAGCAGCCGGGACACCAACTATGGCTACACCTTC.

The rearrangement links TRBV4-3 to TRBJ1-1; unclear D gene. V lost 0 bases and J 10 bases, leaving 12 bases between the germline ends. Germline assignment: CDR1 LGHNA and CDR2 YSLEER. The CDR3 spans 13 residues. The CDR3 loop reads CASSQDRVDRAFF. DNA for the CDR3: TGCGCCAGCAGCCAAGATAGGGTCGATAGAGCTTTCTTT.

Only a few counts were recorded for this clonotype. The chain combines TRBV29-1 with TRBJ2-7; D might be TRBD2 (5 bases). Germline V lookup: CDR1 SQVTM, CDR2 ANQGSEA. Trimming cost V 4 bases and J 5 bases, with 15 bases left between them. This CDR3 has 13 residues. In DNA, the CDR3 is TGCAGCGTTGTGCTAGCCGGGTCCCACGAGCAGTACTTC. It encodes CSVVLAGSHEQYF.

The J gene is TRBJ2-3, the V gene TRBV12-3 or TRBV12-4; the D is unclear. This CDR3 has 11 amino acids. Deletions cut 6 bases from V and 4 bases from J, with 5 bases between. DNA for the CDR3: TGTGCCAGCAGATATGCAGATACGCAGTATTTT. Translated, it gives CASRYADTQYF.

This clonotype was detected many times. The chain couples TRBV12-3 or TRBV12-4 to TRBJ1-3; no reliable D call. The CDR3 is made up of 11 amino acids. Trimming left V 1 base short and J 8 bases short, with 3 bases between. CDR3 loop: CASSLGDTIYF. CDR3 nucleotide sequence: TGTGCCAGCAGTTTAGGGGACACCATATATTTT.

V is TRBV6-2 or TRBV6-3 and J is TRBJ1-5; possible D gene TRBD1, 5 bases. Germline V lookup: CDR1 MNHEY, CDR2 SVGEGT. The CDR3 has 14 residues. V was clipped by 2 bases and J by 5 bases, with 10 bases between them. CDR3 bases: TGTGCCAGCAGTTACATGGGGGGACATCAGCCCCAGCATTTT. Its protein product is CASSYMGGHQPQHF.

The chain is built from TRBV12-3 or TRBV12-4 and TRBJ1-1; possible D gene TRBD1, 5 bases. This CDR3 contains 13 residues. The V end was cut by 5 bases, the J end by 2 bases, with 9 bases between. CDR3 coding DNA: TGTGCCAGCAGTCCCGGACACAACACTGAAGCTTTCTTT. It yields the protein CASSPGHNTEAFF.

The CDR3 DNA follows: TGCGCCAGCAGTGGCAACCAAGAGACCCAGTACTTC. Translated: CASSGNQETQYF. The chain employs TRBV10-1 and TRBJ2-5; D gene unclear. Trimming left V 4 bases short and J 0 bases short, with 3 bases between. The CDR3 sequence is 12 residues long. CDR1 is WNHNN and CDR2 is SYGVQD in the germline V gene (reference sequence).

The chain has TRBV18 and TRBJ2-7; 9 positions agree with TRBD1. Trimming took 4 bases from V and 3 from J; bases not matched to a gene: 13. This CDR3 has 17 amino acids. CDR1 and CDR2 from the germline V gene are KGHSH and LQKENI. CDR3 sequence (DNA): TGTGCCAGCTCACTTTGGGCCCCCGGGACAGGGAGCTACGAGCAGTACTTC. Encoded protein: CASSLWAPGTGSYEQYF.

There are a few counts of this clonotype. The V gene is TRBV5-1, the J gene TRBJ1-3; D remains ambiguous. With 0 bases removed from V and 3 bases from J, the gap between germline ends came to 10 bases. The CDR3 length is 15 residues. CDR1 is SGHRS and CDR2 is YFSETQ in the germline V gene. The CDR3 is CASSLVSGIGNTIYF. The CDR3 DNA sequence: TGCGCCAGCAGCTTGGTTTCGGGGATTGGAAACACCATATATTTT.

The chain employs TRBV4-1 and TRBJ1-1; tentative D call: TRBD1 (6 bases). This CDR3 spans 13 amino acids. CDR1 and CDR2 from the germline V gene are MGHRA and YSYEKL. Trimming shortened V by 3 bases and J by 7 bases, and 12 bases separated the two germline ends. The CDR3, as DNA: TGCGCCAGCAGCCATCCTCCGACAGGTGAAGCTTTCTTT. This codes for CASSHPPTGEAFF.

This clonotype has only a few counts. This chain links TRBV5-1 with TRBJ1-4; D might be TRBD1 (6 bases). The CDR3 is 14 amino acids. V shed 5 bases and J shed 4 bases, with 12 bases lying between them. Germline lookup yields CDR1 SGHRS and CDR2 YFSETQ. CDR3 residues: CASSLQGINEKLFF. CDR3 DNA sequence: TGCGCCAGCAGTCTTCAGGGGATTAATGAAAAACTGTTTTTT. Drawing the rest from reference TRBV5-1 and TRBJ1-4, the complete variable domain is KAGVTQTPRYLIKTRGQQVTLSCSPISGHRSVSWYQQTPGQGLQFLFEYFSETQRNKGNFPGRFSGRQFSNSRSEMNVSTLELGDSALYLCASSLQGINEKLFFGSGTQLSVL.

This clonotype was seen repeatedly, ten times or more. The chain employs TRBV18 and TRBJ2-7, with D tentatively TRBD1 (6 bases). V was shortened by 2 bases and J by 4 bases, with 21 bases between the two germline ends. This CDR3 contains 17 residues. Per the germline V gene, CDR1 is KGHSH and CDR2 is LQKENI. The CDR3 coding sequence is TGTGCCAGCTCACCAACGACAGGCAAGCAATTAGGGTACGAGCAGTACTTC. This gives the protein CASSPTTGKQLGYEQYF.

This clonotype was seen at least ten times. The chain joins TRBV14 to TRBJ2-1, with 10 bases aligning to TRBD2. The V gene end was trimmed by 5 bases and the J gene end by 10 bases; junction bases not matched to a gene: 8. Looked up from germline, CDR1 is SGHDN and CDR2 is FVKESK. The CDR3 consists of 14 residues. CDR3 in amino acids: CASSFSGGAREQFF. The CDR3 nucleotides are TGTGCCAGCAGCTTCAGCGGGGGGGCCCGGGAGCAGTTCTTC.

The chain carries TRBV9 and TRBJ1-1; D is perhaps TRBD1 (6 bases). CDR3 size: 15 residues. The V gene lost 4 bases and the J gene lost 2 bases, with 15 bases spanning the gap. Germline-derived CDR1 and CDR2 are SGDLS and YYNGEE. The CDR3 here is CASSPPRGANTEAFF. CDR3 DNA sequence: TGTGCCAGCAGCCCCCCTAGGGGGGCAAACACTGAAGCTTTCTTT.

V is TRBV21-1 and J is TRBJ2-3; no check of the table's D call, TRBD1, against the DNA was made. TRBV21-1 is a known pseudogene. CDR3 size: 14 residues. The CDR3 spells CAPKTPGEADTQYF. In nucleotides, the CDR3 is TGTGCCCCCAAGACCCCGGGAGAGGCAGATACGCAGTATTTT.

This clonotype was seen a few times. The rearrangement links TRBV7-9 to TRBJ2-7, with D possibly being TRBD1 or TRBD2 (5 bases each). The CDR3 extends over 14 amino acids. Between the trimmed V and J ends, which lost 5 bases and 4 bases, there was a span of 15 bases. Germline V gene data show CDR1 as SEHNR and CDR2 as FQNEAQ (reference sequence). The CDR3 region is CASSPRGLSYEQYF. The CDR3 coding sequence is TGTGCCAGCAGCCCACGGGGCCTCTCTTACGAGCAGTACTTC.

This chain joins TRBV20-1 and TRBJ1-6; no definite D call. The CDR3 runs 11 residues. CDR1 and CDR2 from the germline V gene are DFQATT and SNEGSKA (reference sequence). V was pared by 5 bases and J by 1 base, with 0 bases between. CDR3 amino acids: CSASYNSPLHF. CDR3 sequence (DNA): TGCAGTGCTTCCTATAATTCACCCCTCCACTTT.

The chain employs TRBV7-9 and TRBJ1-1; TRBD1 is a possible D gene (5 bases). The germline V gene has CDR1 SEHNR and CDR2 FQNEAQ (reference sequence). The CDR3 sequence is 14 residues long. V lost 2 bases and J lost 4, with 11 bases in between. This chain's CDR3 is CASSLSGYGTEAFF. CDR3 coding DNA: TGTGCCAGCAGCTTATCAGGGTACGGCACTGAAGCTTTCTTT.

CDR3 DNA sequence: TGTGCCAGCAGCTCAACCGCCGGGACAAGACATTCACCCCTCCACTTT. It is translated as CASSSTAGTRHSPLHF. This chain links TRBV7-2 with TRBJ1-6; D is perhaps TRBD1 (6 bases). Germline V gene data show CDR1 as SGHTA and CDR2 as FQGNSA. The V gene lost 4 bases and the J gene lost 8 bases, with 18 bases spanning the gap. CDR3 size: 16 residues.

The rearrangement uses TRBV28 and TRBJ1-1, with a weak D call TRBD1 (5 bases). CDR1 MDHEN and CDR2 SYDVKM come from the germline V gene. V gave up 6 bases and J gave up 0 bases, with 14 bases separating them. This CDR3 spans 15 amino acids. CDR3 bases: TGTGCCAGCAGATCGGCAGGGAGCGTGAACACTGAAGCTTTCTTT. Protein: CASRSAGSVNTEAFF.

This clonotype occurred a few times. The chain links TRBV4-1 to TRBJ2-3; no firm D call. V was pared by 3 bases and J by 6 bases, with 13 bases between. CDR1 and CDR2 (germline): MGHRA, YSYEKL. This CDR3 is built from 14 residues. CDR3: CASSHPNSLDTQYF. The CDR3 nucleotides are TGCGCCAGCAGCCACCCTAATAGCTTGGATACGCAGTATTTT.

The chain links TRBV28 to TRBJ1-2, with no clear D. Germline loops: CDR1 MDHEN, CDR2 SYDVKM. V lost 7 bases and J 3 bases, leaving 12 bases between the germline ends. The CDR3 is 13 residues long. CDR3 amino acids: CASTLSADYGYTF. Written as DNA, the CDR3 is TGTGCCAGCACCCTGTCTGCTGACTATGGCTACACCTTC.